This entry lists 15 T cell receptor beta chains sequenced from one sample in a study of cytomegalovirus exposure and HLA in healthy donors. Repertoires were generated with immunoSEQ multiplex PCR, while TCRdb's copy carries only in-frame clones and drops some. The sample includes approximately 180,000 clones, about nine tenths of them seen just once. The sample consisted of PBMCs. These receptors were taken from a man younger than 35 in good health and CMV-seropositive.

There are a few counts of this clone. The genes are TRBV4-3 and TRBJ1-1; a weak D match, TRBD1 (5 bases). V lost 3 bases and J 4 bases, leaving 12 bases between the germline ends. CDR3 length: 14 residues. CDR1 and CDR2 from the germline V gene are LGHNA and YSLEER. The CDR3 loop is CASSQGGMITEAFF. The CDR3 region has the DNA TGCGCCAGCAGCCAGGGGGGGATGATCACTGAAGCTTTCTTT.

The chain has TRBV10-3 and TRBJ2-3; TRBD2 matches at 9 bases. CDR1 ENHRY and CDR2 SYGVKD come from the germline V gene. The CDR3 contains 14 residues. V lost 3 bases and J lost 8; bases outside the gene matches: 6. Here the CDR3 reads CAISETGRGGTQYF. For the CDR3, the DNA is TGTGCCATCAGTGAAACAGGGCGGGGGGGTACGCAGTATTTT.

The table lists this clone with a few counts. The rearrangement links TRBV16 to TRBJ2-5; maybe TRBD1 (6 bases). Trimming removed 5 bases from V and 5 bases from J, with 18 bases in between. In germline, CDR1 is KGHSY, CDR2 FQNENV. The CDR3 is 15 residues long. In DNA, the CDR3 is TGTGCCAGCAGCAACCACAGGGTCGATCGGGAGACCCAGTACTTC. It yields the protein CASSNHRVDRETQYF.

There are a few counts of this clone. The chain joins TRBV7-2 to TRBJ2-7; 8 positions agree with TRBD2. This CDR3 has 16 amino acids. V dropped 5 bases and J dropped 0; count of bases not matched to a gene: 9. Germline V gives CDR1 SGHTA, CDR2 FQGNSA. In DNA, the CDR3 is TGTGCCAGCAGCGCAACGGGGGGGATACTCTCCTACGAGCAGTACTTC. Protein: CASSATGGILSYEQYF.

The sample holds one count of this clone. This rearrangement joins TRBV7-6 to TRBJ2-2; 7 bases agree with TRBD2. Germline values: CDR1 SGHVS, CDR2 FNYEAQ. J lost 3 bases, V lost 1 base, and 5 bases had no gene match. CDR3 length: 16 amino acids. Here the CDR3 reads CASSLVAGEDTGELFF. The CDR3 nucleotides read TGTGCCAGCAGCTTAGTGGCGGGGGAGGACACCGGGGAGCTGTTTTTT.

The rearrangement joins TRBV6-5 to TRBJ2-7; 9 bases are shared with TRBD1. Germline CDR1 is MNHEY and CDR2 is SVGAGI. J gave up 6 bases and V 2 bases, and 8 bases lay outside the gene matches. CDR3 length: 15 amino acids. DNA of the CDR3: TGTGCCAGCAGTTACGCCGGACAGGGGTTAAGCGAGCAGTACTTC. It specifies CASSYAGQGLSEQYF.

The chain combines TRBV4-2 with TRBJ2-3, with 7 bases identical to TRBD2. Germline loops: CDR1 LGHNA, CDR2 YNFKEQ. The CDR3 runs 15 residues. V dropped 1 base and J dropped 2; count of bases not matched to a gene: 3. This chain's CDR3 is CASSQAGTITDTQYF. CDR3 DNA: TGTGCCAGCAGCCAAGCTGGGACTATCACAGATACGCAGTATTTT.

The V gene is TRBV5-1, the J gene TRBJ2-3; 8 bases align to TRBD1. The CDR3 is made up of 14 amino acids. Germline V gene sequence: CDR1 SGHRS, CDR2 YFSETQ. V trimming: 5 bases; J trimming: 0 bases; junction bases outside the gene matches: 2. The CDR3: CASSGQGSTDTQYF. In nucleotides, the CDR3 is TGCGCCAGCAGTGGACAGGGTAGCACAGATACGCAGTATTTT.

Here the CDR3 DNA reads TGTGCCAGCAGCAGAACAGGGTACAATGAAAAACTGTTTTTT. Amino acids: CASSRTGYNEKLFF. This chain connects TRBV28 to TRBJ1-4, with D perhaps matching TRBD1 (6 bases). Germline CDR1 and CDR2: MDHEN and SYDVKM. Trimming pared 6 bases from V and 5 bases from J, leaving 13 bases between. CDR3 length: 14 amino acids.

The chain combines TRBV5-8 with TRBJ1-2, with 7 bases matching TRBD1. The V gene end was trimmed by 4 bases and the J gene end by 4 bases; junction bases not matched to a gene: 4. There are 13 residues in the CDR3. Germline V gene sequence: CDR1 SGHTS, CDR2 YDEGEE. CDR3 region: CASSKGQLYGYTF. The CDR3 DNA sequence: TGTGCCAGCAGCAAGGGACAGCTCTATGGCTACACCTTC.

The V and J genes are TRBV7-2 and TRBJ2-3; TRBD2 matches at 10 bases. From germline, CDR1 is SGHTA and CDR2 FQGNSA. The CDR3 spans 15 residues. The V and J ends lost 8 bases and 3 bases, in that order; junction bases with no gene match: 8. CDR3 loop: CASGAQRGGTDTQYF. The CDR3 DNA follows: TGTGCCAGCGGGGCTCAGCGGGGGGGAACAGATACGCAGTATTTT.

The rearrangement links TRBV15 to TRBJ2-7; 8 nucleotides align to TRBD2. The V segment lost 4 bases and the J segment 7 bases; nucleotides outside the gene matches: 12. Germline V lookup: CDR1 LNHNV, CDR2 YYDKDF (reference sequence). The CDR3 runs 15 residues. The CDR3 DNA sequence: TGTGCCACCAGCACCCTAGGGGCGGGAGGATTTGAGCAGTACTTC. Its translation is CATSTLGAGGFEQYF.

This chain joins TRBV7-2 and TRBJ1-4, with 9 bases matching TRBD1. Germline CDR1 SGHTA, CDR2 FQGNSA. Losses at the gene ends were 5 bases for V and 7 bases for J; bases not matched to a gene: 5. The CDR3 consists of 14 residues. This CDR3 is CASSVMTGGEKLFF. In nucleotides, the CDR3 is TGTGCCAGCAGCGTTATGACAGGGGGTGAAAAACTGTTTTTT.

J is TRBJ1-1 and V is TRBV7-2; possibly TRBD1 for D (5 bases). Trimming left V 3 bases short and J 4 bases short, with 12 bases between. In germline, CDR1 is SGHTA, CDR2 FQGNSA. The CDR3 is made up of 14 amino acids. The CDR3 region is CASSFSGIGTEAFF. The CDR3 DNA sequence: TGTGCCAGCAGCTTTTCAGGGATCGGCACTGAAGCTTTCTTT.

This chain links TRBV19 with TRBJ2-3; 8 positions agree with TRBD1. Trimming took 3 bases from V and 2 from J; bases not matched to a gene: 7. Germline CDR1 is LNHDA and CDR2 is SQIVND (reference sequence). CDR3 size: 16 residues. CDR3 protein: CASSMGQGANTDTQYF. The CDR3 nucleotides read TGTGCCAGTAGTATGGGGCAGGGGGCGAACACAGATACGCAGTATTTT. The whole variable domain, remainder taken from reference TRBV19 and TRBJ2-3, is DGGITQSPKYLFRKEGQNVTLSCEQNLNHDAMYWYRQDPGQGLRLIYYSQIVNDFQKGDIAEGYSVSREKKESFPLTVTSAQKNPTAFYLCASSMGQGANTDTQYFGPGTRLTVL.